A single sample gave rise to the 24 T cell receptor beta chains below, sequenced in a study of vaccination effects on CD4 cells after COVID-19. These receptors have no identified antigens. Only in-frame clones appear in the TCRdb table, and some are missing; sequencing was by immunoSEQ multiplex PCR. The data show under 80,000 clones, about 79% seen once. Sequencing was preceded by expansion of antigen-specific CD4+ T cells with viral peptide pools in the ViraFEST assay. CD4+ T cell isolation took place after 10 days of culture. Nucleocapsid antibodies were negative in the vaccine recipients, who had never had SARS-CoV-2 infection. Sequenced material: CD4+ T cells from PBMCs cultured with SARS-CoV-2 spike peptides, taken before COVID-19 vaccination. These receptors came from a human donor who received a COVID-19 vaccine.

The chain uses TRBV6-1 and TRBJ2-7; TRBD1 aligns across 9 bases. V lost 3 bases to trimming and J lost 0 bases; unmatched junction nucleotides: 3. In germline, CDR1 is MNHNS, CDR2 SASEGT. The CDR3 is 15 residues long. Here the CDR3 DNA reads TGTGCCAGCAGTGACCGGGACAGGGCCTCCTACGAGCAGTACGTC. It is translated as CASSDRDRASYEQYV.

The chain uses TRBV4-1 and TRBJ2-3; tentatively, D is TRBD1 (5 bases). V was trimmed by 5 bases and J by 5 bases, leaving 11 bases between them. The CDR3 is made up of 13 amino acids. Germline V gene lookup returns CDR1 MGHRA and CDR2 YSYEKL. The CDR3 reads CASSLPGLDTQYF. In DNA, the CDR3 is TGCGCCAGCAGCTTACCAGGGTTAGATACGCAGTATTTT.

The chain joins TRBV30 to TRBJ2-7, with D possibly matching TRBD1 (6 bases). Looked up from germline, CDR1 is GTSNPN and CDR2 is SVGIG (reference sequence). The V end was cut by 1 base, the J end by 5 bases, with 12 bases between. The CDR3 spans 13 residues. DNA of the CDR3: TGTGCCTGGAGTGGTGGGACAAGACACGAGCAGTACGTC. It is translated as CAWSGGTRHEQYV.

V is TRBV5-6 and J is TRBJ2-1; D call uncertain. The CDR3 contains 14 residues. Germline-derived CDR1 and CDR2 are SGHDT and YYEEEE. Trimming stripped 5 bases from V and 5 bases from J, with 14 bases between. The CDR3 bases are TGTGCCAGCAGACCCGACACCCGGGACAATGAGCAGTTCTTC. It is translated as CASRPDTRDNEQFF.

In its sample, this clone was seen a few times. The chain links TRBV4-1 to TRBJ1-6; 11 bases align to TRBD1. Germline-derived CDR1 and CDR2 are MGHRA and YSYEKL. The J segment lost 6 bases and the V segment lost 4 bases, leaving 20 bases of the junction unmatched. This CDR3 is 21 amino acids long. This chain's CDR3 is CASSLPTTRTGGAFSNSPLHF. As DNA, the CDR3 is TGCGCCAGCAGCCTTCCAACCACCAGGACAGGGGGCGCGTTTAGTAATTCACCCCTCCACTTT.

The J gene is TRBJ2-2, the V gene TRBV9; TRBD1 matches 9 bases. V trimming: 2 bases; J trimming: 1 base; junction bases outside the gene matches: 9. The germline V gene has CDR1 SGDLS and CDR2 YYNGEE. CDR3 length: 18 residues. As DNA, the CDR3 is TGTGCCAGCAGCGTTAGTACAGGGGGCGTGAGGAACACCGGGGAGCTGTTTTTT. Encoded protein: CASSVSTGGVRNTGELFF.

The V gene is TRBV5-3, the J gene TRBJ2-7; 7 nucleotides line up with TRBD1. TRBV5-3 is an ORF; its function is uncertain. V trimming: 5 bases; J trimming: 5 bases; junction bases outside the gene matches: 10. The CDR3 runs 14 residues. The CDR3 spells CARSLHDRENEQYV. CDR3 DNA sequence: TGTGCCAGAAGTTTACACGACAGGGAAAACGAGCAGTACGTC.

The chain carries TRBV15 and TRBJ1-1; no clear D. This CDR3 spans 16 amino acids. Germline CDR1 reads LNHNV; CDR2 reads YYDKDF (reference sequence). V was pared by 1 base and J by 8 bases, with 20 bases between. The DNA for the CDR3 is TGTGCCACCAGCAGAGGATTGGGAGGGCTGGGAAACGAAGCTTTCTTT. Its translation is CATSRGLGGLGNEAFF.

The chain carries TRBV5-4 and TRBJ2-7; 8 bases line up with TRBD1. With 4 bases clipped from V and 6 bases from J, the junction kept 6 bases outside the gene matches. Germline V gives CDR1 SGHNT, CDR2 YYREEE (reference sequence). This CDR3 region has 13 residues. The CDR3 loop reads CASSLDRGSEQYV. As DNA, the CDR3 is TGTGCCAGCAGCCTCGACAGGGGAAGCGAGCAGTACGTC.

The chain employs TRBV5-1 and TRBJ2-1, with D perhaps TRBD2 (5 bases). V was shortened by 3 bases and J by 6 bases, with 19 bases between the two germline ends. In germline, CDR1 is SGHRS, CDR2 YFSETQ. The CDR3 is 16 amino acids. CDR3 residues: CASSWSGIFRPNEQFF. The CDR3, as DNA: TGCGCCAGCAGCTGGTCCGGGATTTTTAGACCCAATGAGCAGTTCTTC.

For the CDR3, the DNA is TGTGCCAGCAGCTTACGACAGGGTAGTCCTTCCAGTCAGCCCCAGCATTTT. This codes for CASSLRQGSPSSQPQHF. The gene calls are TRBV11-2 and TRBJ1-5; 7 bases match TRBD1. The V segment lost 2 bases and the J segment 6 bases; nucleotides outside the gene matches: 13. Germline-derived CDR1 and CDR2 are SGHAT and FQNNGV. The CDR3 sequence is 17 residues long.

This clone was counted once. The V and J genes are TRBV11-2 and TRBJ2-7; 9 bases match TRBD1. This CDR3 contains 15 residues. CDR1 and CDR2 from the germline V gene are SGHAT and FQNNGV. The V and J ends lost 1 base and 2 bases, in that order; junction bases with no gene match: 3. For the CDR3, the DNA is TGTGCCAGCAGCTTAGGGGGGACAGGGACCTACGAGCAGTACGTC. Translated, it gives CASSLGGTGTYEQYV.

This chain links TRBV12-5 with TRBJ2-3, with TRBD1 identical over 8 bases. Germline lookup yields CDR1 LGHNT and CDR2 FRNRAP. The trim removed 5 bases at V and 0 bases at J, leaving 7 bases unmatched. The length of the CDR3 is 16 residues. The CDR3 DNA is TGTGCTAGTGGTCCCGGGACAGGACCTAGCACAGATACGCAGTATTTT. This encodes CASGPGTGPSTDTQYF.

This chain uses TRBV18 with TRBJ1-4; D is unclear. CDR3 size: 21 residues. Germline V gives CDR1 KGHSH, CDR2 LQKENI. The ends were cut back, 3 bases at V and 0 bases at J, with 26 bases in the middle. Here the CDR3 reads CASSPYEPGSWTTATNEKLFF. DNA for the CDR3: TGTGCCAGCTCACCTTATGAACCGGGATCCTGGACCACTGCAACTAATGAAAAACTGTTTTTT. The entire variable domain, with the rest obtained from reference TRBV18 and TRBJ1-4, is as follows: NAGVMQNPRHLVRRRGQEARLRCSPMKGHSHVYWYRQLPEEGLKFMVYLQKENIIDESGMPKERFSAEFPKEGPSILRIQQVVRGDSAAYFCASSPYEPGSWTTATNEKLFFGSGTQLSVL.

The chain carries TRBV7-8 and TRBJ1-6; D perhaps matches TRBD1 (5 bases). This CDR3 is 14 amino acids long. Deletions cut 0 bases from V and 9 bases from J, with 9 bases between. The germline gives CDR1 SGHVS, CDR2 FQNEAQ. This CDR3 reads CASSLAGVRSPLHF. The CDR3 DNA reads TGTGCCAGCAGCTTAGCAGGGGTCCGTTCACCCCTCCACTTT.

The chain links TRBV9 to TRBJ1-5, with a weak D call TRBD1 (6 bases). V was cut by 0 bases and J by 0 bases, with 16 bases left in between. CDR1 and CDR2 (germline): SGDLS, YYNGEE. This CDR3 spans 18 amino acids. The DNA for the CDR3 is TGTGCCAGCAGCGTAGGTGACAGGTCGACACATAGCAATCAGCCCCAGCATTTT. Its translation: CASSVGDRSTHSNQPQHF.

The chain recombines TRBV28 with TRBJ2-7; 8 bases align to TRBD1. V gave up 2 bases and J gave up 5 bases; unmatched junction bases: 8. Germline lookup yields CDR1 MDHEN and CDR2 SYDVKM. This CDR3 is 15 amino acids long. In nucleotides, the CDR3 is TGTGCCAGCAGTTTAGGCGGACAGGGTAGCCACGAGCAGTACGTC. This gives the protein CASSLGGQGSHEQYV.

The CDR3 nucleotides are TGTGCCAGCAGCCTAACAGGGGTCCATGAGCAGTTCTTC. The encoded protein is CASSLTGVHEQFF. The chain carries TRBV11-2 and TRBJ2-1; TRBD1 aligns across 7 bases. The CDR3 consists of 13 residues. J gave up 8 bases and V 5 bases, and 6 bases lay outside the gene matches. Germline V lookup: CDR1 SGHAT, CDR2 FQNNGV.

J is TRBJ1-2 and V is TRBV7-2; TRBD1 matches 8 bases. This CDR3 has 16 amino acids. Germline V lookup: CDR1 SGHTA, CDR2 FQGNSA. J was trimmed by 4 bases and V by 2 bases; bases with no gene match: 9. The CDR3 loop reads CASSLRGQGASYGYTF. CDR3 sequence (DNA): TGTGCCAGCAGCTTAAGAGGTCAGGGGGCGAGCTATGGCTACACCTTC.

In this sample, this clone turned up a few times. The chain is built from TRBV7-3 and TRBJ1-3; a possible D gene is TRBD1 (5 bases). Trimming stripped 3 bases from V and 3 bases from J, with 12 bases between. From germline, CDR1 is SGHTA and CDR2 FQGTGA. CDR3 length equals 15 residues. Here the CDR3 reads CASSFGADNGNTIYF. The CDR3 coding sequence is TGTGCCAGCAGCTTCGGGGCCGATAATGGAAACACCATATATTTT.

J is TRBJ2-7 and V is TRBV6-5, with 11 bases fitting TRBD1. The CDR3 extends over 14 amino acids. Germline trimming cut 6 bases from V and 1 base from J; bases unmatched to any gene: 2. Germline values: CDR1 MNHEY, CDR2 SVGAGI. The CDR3 sequence: CASRGTGGSYEQYV. In DNA, the CDR3 is TGTGCCAGCAGGGGGACAGGGGGGTCCTACGAGCAGTACGTC.

This chain connects TRBV5-5 to TRBJ2-7; 7 bases are shared with TRBD1. V shed 4 bases, J shed 5 bases, and the junction held 3 bases outside the gene matches. The CDR3 is made up of 12 amino acids. Germline values: CDR1 SGHKS, CDR2 YYEKEE (reference sequence). The CDR3 nucleotides read TGTGCCAGCAGCACTACAGGGGACGAGCAGTACGTC. It translates to CASSTTGDEQYV.

CDR3 bases: TGTGCCACCCAGCGGGGGGCCCAAGAGACCCAGTACTTC. It specifies CATQRGAQETQYF. The chain is built from TRBV24-1 and TRBJ2-5; 9 bases fit TRBD2. Trimming cost V 9 bases and J 1 base; bases outside gene matches: 2. The CDR3 is 13 residues long. Germline values: CDR1 KGHDR, CDR2 SFDVKD.

This clone showed up just a few times. The chain has TRBV4-1 and TRBJ1-4; 7 bases agree with TRBD1. There are 13 residues in the CDR3. Per the germline V gene, CDR1 is MGHRA and CDR2 is YSYEKL. Trimming cost V 1 base and J 11 bases; bases outside gene matches: 4. CDR3 sequence reads: CASSQATGDKLFF. The CDR3 DNA sequence: TGCGCCAGCAGCCAAGCTACAGGGGATAAACTGTTTTTT.